The source of this T cell receptor (beta chain) is a study of T cells in Graves' hyperthyroidism and ophthalmopathy. A few counts support this clonotype. This CDR3 spans 15 amino acids. Trimming took 3 bases from V and 0 from J, leaving 11 bases between them. The germline V gene encodes CDR1 KGHSH and CDR2 LQKENI. Amplified TCR beta CDR3 regions derived from RNA transcripts. TCR CDR3 regions were first amplified by RT-PCR with HTBI primers. TCRdb passed the multiplex PCR reads through MiXCR, listing each CDR3 protein once. The sample carries about 680,000 distinct CDR3 sequences, 35% recorded once. Sequencing was done on a sample of blood. The clonotype comes from a woman aged 40 to 50 with Graves' hyperthyroidism. V usage is TRBV18 and J usage is TRBJ1-1; TRBD1 is a possible D gene (6 bases). The CDR3 sequence is CASSPEGGMNTEAFF. CDR3 DNA sequence: TGTGCCAGCTCACCTGAGGGGGGAATGAACACTGAAGCTTTCTTT.